A single sample is the source of the 30 T cell receptor beta chains below, sequenced in a study of identical twins. TCRdb reprocessed the 5' RACE reads via MiXCR and lists one record per CDR3 protein. The table has approximately 500,000 distinct CDR3 sequences, roughly 24% seen once. The same sample was also used in a study of T cells expressing NK-cell markers.

The sequencing sample was made of CD4+ T cells sorted from blood. The receptor set was obtained from a woman in her late teens or twenties in good health.

This chain uses TRBV29-1 with TRBJ1-4, with D possibly TRBD1 on 6 matching bases. Germline lookup yields CDR1 SQVTM and CDR2 ANQGSEA. This CDR3 has 12 residues. Trimming took 7 bases from V and 4 from J, leaving 10 bases between them. CDR3 nucleotides: TGCAGCGGAAAAGGGGGTAATGAAAAACTGTTTTTT. This translates into CSGKGGNEKLFF.

The CDR3 loop reads CASSPRTGPLNEKLFF. DNA for the CDR3: TGTGCCAGCTCACCCCGGACAGGACCCCTTAATGAAAAACTGTTTTTT. The V call is TRBV18, the J call TRBJ1-4; 7 bases are a match to TRBD1. The CDR3 covers 16 residues. Germline V CDR1 and CDR2: KGHSH, LQKENI. Losses at the gene ends were 3 bases for V and 4 bases for J; bases not matched to a gene: 8.

The rearrangement uses TRBV10-3 and TRBJ2-3, with D possibly matching TRBD1 (5 bases). CDR1 and CDR2 (germline): ENHRY, SYGVKD. Trimming left V 6 bases short and J 0 bases short, with 10 bases between. The CDR3 extends over 14 amino acids. The CDR3 DNA is TGTGCCATCAGGCAGGGTCGGAGCACAGATACGCAGTATTTT. Protein product: CAIRQGRSTDTQYF.

This clonotype was counted between two and nine times. This chain joins TRBV7-9 and TRBJ1-4; D is undetermined. The germline V and J ends were trimmed by 3 bases and 3 bases, with 11 bases remaining between them. There are 15 residues in the CDR3. Germline V CDR1 and CDR2: SEHNR, FQNEAQ (reference sequence). CDR3 sequence (DNA): TGTGCCAGCAGCTTCGAGGCTATAGCTAATGAAAAACTGTTTTTT. Its translation is CASSFEAIANEKLFF. The variable domain in full, completed from reference TRBV7-9 and TRBJ1-4, reads DTGVSQNPRHKITKRGQNVTFRCDPISEHNRLYWYRQTLGQGPEFLTYFQNEAQLEKSRLLSDRFSAERPKGSFSTLEIQRTEQGDSAMYLCASSFEAIANEKLFFGSGTQLSVL.

This clonotype was found a few times. The chain is built from TRBV6-1 and TRBJ1-3; D ambiguous. The V end was cut by 6 bases, the J end by 0 bases, with 9 bases between. CDR3 length: 14 residues. CDR1 and CDR2 from the germline V gene are MNHNS and SASEGT. In DNA, the CDR3 is TGTGCCAGCAGATTGGGTTCCTCTGGAAACACCATATATTTT. Translating it yields CASRLGSSGNTIYF.

A few counts support this clonotype. The chain has TRBV7-9 and TRBJ2-7; weak D call: TRBD2 (7 bases). In germline, CDR1 is SEHNR, CDR2 FQNEAQ (reference sequence). The CDR3 loop spans 14 amino acids. The ends were cut back, 1 base at V and 2 bases at J, with 9 bases in the middle. The CDR3 here is CASSLEGGAYEQYF. The DNA for the CDR3 is TGTGCCAGCAGCTTAGAAGGGGGGGCCTACGAGCAGTACTTC. The variable domain in full, with the rest retrieved from reference TRBV7-9 and TRBJ2-7, is DTGVSQNPRHKITKRGQNVTFRCDPISEHNRLYWYRQTLGQGPEFLTYFQNEAQLEKSRLLSDRFSAERPKGSFSTLEIQRTEQGDSAMYLCASSLEGGAYEQYFGPGTRLTVT.

The rearrangement links TRBV29-1 to TRBJ2-2, with 13 nucleotides matching TRBD2. Germline assignment: CDR1 SQVTM and CDR2 ANQGSEA. Unmatched junction bases numbered 11, after V lost 3 bases and J lost 4 bases. CDR3 length: 18 amino acids. CDR3 region: CSVEAGLAGNRSTGELFF. DNA of the CDR3: TGCAGCGTTGAGGCGGGACTAGCGGGAAATAGGAGCACCGGGGAGCTGTTTTTT.

V and J are TRBV20-1 and TRBJ2-7; D call uncertain. V lost 4 bases, J lost 3 bases, and 16 bases lay in between. There are 14 residues in the CDR3. CDR1 and CDR2 from the germline V gene are DFQATT and SNEGSKA (reference sequence). In DNA form, the CDR3 reads TGCAGTGCTACCCGCGGAGACTTGGGCTACGAGCAGTACTTC. Residues: CSATRGDLGYEQYF.

The table lists this clonotype with a few counts. The V call is TRBV18, the J call TRBJ1-5; no reliable D call. Trimming took off 2 bases at V and 6 bases at J, with 8 bases between the two ends. Germline-derived CDR1 and CDR2 are KGHSH and LQKENI. This CDR3 spans 13 amino acids. In nucleotides, the CDR3 is TGTGCCAGCTCACCAGATGCGGGTCAGCCCCAGCATTTT. Protein: CASSPDAGQPQHF.

Ten or more counts support this clonotype. The CDR3 DNA is TGCAGCACCACTTCGTCGGATGAGCAGTTCTTC. As protein: CSTTSSDEQFF. This sequence joins TRBV29-1 and TRBJ2-1, with D unresolved. The V end was cut by 8 bases, the J end by 8 bases, with 13 bases between. Germline V gene lookup returns CDR1 SQVTM and CDR2 ANQGSEA. This CDR3 spans 11 amino acids.

This chain connects TRBV4-2 to TRBJ2-2; no firm D call. CDR1 and CDR2 from the germline V gene are LGHNA and YNFKEQ. Trimming stripped 0 bases from V and 5 bases from J, with 4 bases between. The CDR3 is 13 amino acids. Here the CDR3 DNA reads TGTGCCAGCAGCCAAGACCGGACCGGGGAGCTGTTTTTT. Translation gives CASSQDRTGELFF.

This clonotype showed up many times. In DNA form, the CDR3 reads TGCGCCAGCAGCTTCACGGGGGACACTGAAGCTTTCTTT. Amino acid sequence: CASSFTGDTEAFF. The chain couples TRBV5-1 to TRBJ1-1, with D perhaps TRBD1 (5 bases). Germline CDR1 is SGHRS and CDR2 is YFSETQ. Trimming pared 2 bases from V and 3 bases from J, leaving 8 bases between. CDR3 length equals 13 residues.

This clonotype was counted only a few times. The J gene is TRBJ1-4, the V gene TRBV20-1, with a possible D match to TRBD1 (5 bases). Germline V gene lookup returns CDR1 DFQATT and CDR2 SNEGSKA (reference sequence). Trimming shortened V by 1 base and J by 8 bases, and 14 bases separated the two germline ends. This CDR3 is built from 14 residues. The CDR3 spells CSARVRGEVEKLFF. As DNA, the CDR3 is TGCAGTGCTAGAGTCCGAGGGGAGGTCGAAAAACTGTTTTTT.

The genes are TRBV12-3 or TRBV12-4 and TRBJ1-4; D not certain. CDR3 length: 14 residues. Trimming took off 5 bases at V and 0 bases at J, with 7 bases between the two ends. CDR3 DNA sequence: TGTGCCAGCAGTCGACGGTCAACTAATGAAAAACTGTTTTTT. Protein product: CASSRRSTNEKLFF.

The chain has TRBV20-1 and TRBJ2-5, with 8 bases fitting TRBD1. Germline CDR1 is DFQATT and CDR2 is SNEGSKA (reference sequence). The CDR3 covers 13 residues. The V gene end was trimmed by 2 bases and the J gene end by 3 bases; junction bases not matched to a gene: 2. The DNA for the CDR3 is TGCAGTGCTAGACAGGACAGGGAAGAGACCCAGTACTTC. Encoded protein: CSARQDREETQYF.

This clonotype was picked up one time. The chain has TRBV11-3 and TRBJ2-7, with D perhaps matching TRBD2 (6 bases). Trimming took off 5 bases at V and 0 bases at J, with 20 bases between the two ends. CDR1 and CDR2 (germline): SGHNT, YENEEA. This CDR3 is built from 17 residues. CDR3 protein: CASSPRMVRGYSYEQYF. The CDR3 DNA reads as TGTGCCAGCAGCCCCAGAATGGTGCGGGGTTACTCCTACGAGCAGTACTTC.

V and J are TRBV6-2 or TRBV6-3 and TRBJ2-1; 11 bases line up with TRBD1. The CDR3 sequence is 13 residues long. The germline CDR1 and CDR2 sequences are MNHEY and SVGEGT. J lost 7 bases, V lost 6 bases, and 2 bases had no gene match. CDR3 bases: TGTGCCAGCAGAGGACAGGGGGCGAATGAGCAGTTCTTC. Its translation: CASRGQGANEQFF.

The chain joins TRBV14 to TRBJ2-2; D is unclear. This CDR3 has 14 residues. With 5 bases removed from V and 1 base from J, the gap between germline ends came to 8 bases. Germline V CDR1 and CDR2: SGHDN, FVKESK. CDR3 protein: CASSSAMNTGELFF. As DNA, the CDR3 is TGTGCCAGCAGCAGTGCTATGAACACCGGGGAGCTGTTTTTT.

CDR3 DNA: TGTGCCACCAGCAGGTTGCGGGGGGAAGATACGCAGTATTTT. As protein: CATSRLRGEDTQYF. The chain uses TRBV15 and TRBJ2-3; 8 bases map to TRBD2. The germline V gene encodes CDR1 LNHNV and CDR2 YYDKDF (reference sequence). This CDR3 comprises 14 residues. Trimming at V came to 3 bases and at J to 5 bases, leaving 4 bases not matched to a gene.

This chain joins TRBV11-2 and TRBJ2-2; 13 nucleotides align to TRBD2. Germline V gives CDR1 SGHAT, CDR2 FQNNGV. This CDR3 is built from 17 residues. With 0 bases clipped from V and 4 bases from J, the junction kept 2 bases outside the gene matches. The CDR3 region is CASSLDGLAGATGELFF. The CDR3 nucleotides read TGTGCCAGCAGCTTAGACGGACTAGCGGGAGCCACCGGGGAGCTGTTTTTT.

This clonotype has a handful of counts. The chain links TRBV6-1 to TRBJ1-1; 7 bases match TRBD1. CDR1 MNHNS and CDR2 SASEGT come from the germline V gene. V was clipped by 6 bases and J by 0 bases; unmatched bases: 7. This CDR3 spans 15 amino acids. The CDR3 here is CASRAGTDLNTEAFF. The CDR3 DNA is TGTGCCAGCAGGGCGGGGACAGACTTGAACACTGAAGCTTTCTTT.

Details on this clonotype: With a much larger clone just one base away, this may be a read error. Given the absence of the conserved phenylalanine or tryptophan at the CDR3 end, a read error is likely. The chain employs TRBV11-2 and TRBJ2-3, with unresolved D. Trimming took 0 bases from V and 5 from J, leaving 15 bases between them. The CDR3 has 16 amino acids. In germline, CDR1 is SGHAT, CDR2 FQNNGV. The CDR3, as DNA: TGTGCCAGCAGCTTAGAGTGGCATGTGGTTCGAGATACGCAGTATTCT. It is translated as CASSLEWHVVRDTQYS.

This clonotype was observed a few times. The chain combines TRBV20-1 with TRBJ2-1; the match to TRBD2 covers 14 bases. After removal of 1 base from V and 11 bases from J, the junction contained 4 bases not matched to a gene. CDR1 is DFQATT and CDR2 is SNEGSKA in the germline V gene (reference sequence). This CDR3 comprises 14 residues. CDR3 loop: CSARGLAGGFQQFF. In DNA form, the CDR3 reads TGCAGTGCTAGAGGACTAGCGGGGGGGTTTCAGCAGTTCTTC.

The chain employs TRBV6-2 or TRBV6-3 and TRBJ1-5; D is ambiguous. This CDR3 spans 14 amino acids. The V gene lost 7 bases and the J gene lost 0 bases, with 10 bases spanning the gap. Germline CDR1 MNHEY, CDR2 SVGEGT. CDR3 amino acids: CASTGLNSNQPQHF. CDR3 nucleotide sequence: TGTGCCAGCACCGGTTTGAATAGCAATCAGCCCCAGCATTTT.

This clonotype was seen a few times. This CDR3 reads CASTRWEAVEAFF. The CDR3 DNA sequence: TGTGCCAGTACTCGGTGGGAGGCTGTTGAAGCTTTCTTT. The chain has TRBV19 and TRBJ1-1; D is unclear. This CDR3 has 13 amino acids. V was cut by 7 bases and J by 7 bases, with 16 bases left in between. Germline V gene sequence: CDR1 LNHDA, CDR2 SQIVND (reference sequence).

This clonotype was counted only a few times. J is TRBJ2-1 and V is TRBV4-2, with D possibly being TRBD2 (5 bases). There are 14 residues in the CDR3. The germline V gene has CDR1 LGHNA and CDR2 YNFKEQ. V lost 4 bases and J 8 bases, leaving 15 bases between the germline ends. CDR3 in amino acids: CASSPRAFGYEQFF. DNA for the CDR3: TGTGCCAGCAGCCCGAGGGCTTTTGGCTATGAGCAGTTCTTC.

This clonotype has only a few counts. The chain is built from TRBV20-1 and TRBJ2-7; D ambiguous. The CDR3 extends over 13 amino acids. Per germline, CDR1 DFQATT and CDR2 SNEGSKA (reference sequence). V gave up 3 bases and J gave up 4 bases, with 13 bases separating them. CDR3 coding DNA: TGCAGTGCTAGGGGATCTTCAACTTACGAGCAGTACTTC. It specifies CSARGSSTYEQYF.

This clonotype turned up a few times. The rearrangement uses TRBV6-2 or TRBV6-3 and TRBJ2-1, with 10 bases fitting TRBD2. This CDR3 is 15 amino acids long. Trimming at V came to 5 bases and at J to 4 bases, leaving 5 bases not matched to a gene. The V gene's germline CDR1 is MNHEY and CDR2 SVGEGT. CDR3 DNA: TGTGCCAGCAGTAGTACTAGCGGGGCATACAATGAGCAGTTCTTC. This codes for CASSSTSGAYNEQFF.

The chain links TRBV20-1 to TRBJ2-7, with 12 bases aligning to TRBD2. V was pared by 6 bases and J by 0 bases, with 15 bases of the junction left unmatched. This CDR3 region has 18 residues. Germline V gene data show CDR1 as DFQATT and CDR2 as SNEGSKA (reference sequence). This CDR3 reads CSAWGLAGGRQSSYEQYF. CDR3 in DNA: TGCAGTGCATGGGGGCTAGCGGGAGGGAGGCAGAGCTCCTACGAGCAGTACTTC.

This clonotype was observed a handful of times. This CDR3 is CAITTQVGSYNEQFF. The CDR3 region has the DNA TGTGCCATCACCACCCAGGTGGGCTCCTACAATGAGCAGTTCTTC. The chain has TRBV10-3 and TRBJ2-1; D gene unclear. V lost 7 bases and J lost 0, with 13 bases in between. This CDR3 spans 15 amino acids. Germline CDR1 is ENHRY and CDR2 is SYGVKD.